This note documents a single TCR beta chain sequence. Each CDR3 protein gets one entry after TCRdb re-called the 5' RACE reads with MiXCR. Among some 100,000 distinct CDR3 sequences listed, more than 9.5% were seen once. This record belongs to a study of T-cell memory formation after mild COVID-19. Specimen: PBMCs or a T cell subset sorted from them (not recorded which). This sequence originates from a man between 18 and 35 years old who had mild COVID-19 (a few samples of this study predate the infection). Cell type and time point are not known.

This chain's CDR3 is CASSLFVGYEQYF. CDR3 bases: TGTGCCAGCAGCTTATTTGTAGGCTACGAGCAGTACTTC. The V call is TRBV7-2, the J call TRBJ2-7, with D hard to call. V was cut by 2 bases and J by 3 bases, with 8 bases left in between. The CDR3 contains 13 residues. Germline V gives CDR1 SGHTA, CDR2 FQGNSA. The full variable domain, rest sourced from reference TRBV7-2 and TRBJ2-7, is GAGVSQSPSNKVTEKGKDVELRCDPISGHTALYWYRQSLGQGLEFLIYFQGNSAPDKSGLPSDRFSAERTGGSVSTLTIQRTQQEDSAVYLCASSLFVGYEQYFGPGTRLTVT.